These 20 T cell receptor beta chains share one sample of origin, sequenced in a study of cytotoxic CD8 clonotypes in ibrutinib-treated CLL. Sequencing was performed with immunoSEQ multiplex PCR; in TCRdb, only in-frame clones are kept and a portion is missing. The sample carries about 39,000 clones, roughly 65% recorded once. The starting material was PBMCs, obtained at disease progression, from a patient treated with ibrutinib. These receptors all stem from a human donor with chronic lymphocytic leukemia.

This chain joins TRBV7-8 and TRBJ2-1; D may be TRBD1 (5 bases). The CDR3 loop spans 14 amino acids. Germline CDR1 and CDR2: SGHVS and FQNEAQ. Trimming pared 3 bases from V and 4 bases from J, leaving 10 bases between. CDR3 residues: CASSFFDSYNEQFF. The DNA for the CDR3 is TGTGCCAGCAGCTTTTTTGACAGTTACAATGAGCAGTTCTTC.

This clone was seen a single time. The chain employs TRBV5-1 and TRBJ1-1; a weak D match, TRBD1 (5 bases). The V gene lost 3 bases and the J gene lost 1 base, with 13 bases spanning the gap. CDR1 and CDR2 from the germline V gene are SGHRS and YFSETQ. The CDR3 is 15 residues long. DNA for the CDR3: TGCGCCAGCAGCTGGGGGACGGAAACGAACACTGAAGCTTTCTTT. Translating gives CASSWGTETNTEAFF.

Comment on this clone: The same CDR3 arises from other DNA sequences in this sample as well. The V gene is TRBV7-9, the J gene TRBJ2-3, with D unresolved. CDR1 and CDR2 from the germline V gene are SEHNR and FQNEAQ (reference sequence). This CDR3 has 14 amino acids. V lost 1 base and J lost 0, with 5 bases in between. CDR3 coding DNA: TGTGCCAGCAGCTTAGGGCGGAGCACAGATACGCAGTATTTT. The encoded protein is CASSLGRSTDTQYF.

V is TRBV11-3 and J is TRBJ2-7; D is possibly TRBD2 (5 bases). Germline-derived CDR1 and CDR2 are SGHNT and YENEEA. Trimming took 5 bases from V and 2 from J, leaving 19 bases between them. The CDR3 loop spans 16 amino acids. The CDR3 loop reads CASSPRGGLTPYEQYF. CDR3 DNA: TGTGCCAGCAGCCCCCGTGGCGGGTTGACGCCCTACGAGCAGTACTTC.

The chain couples TRBV19 to TRBJ1-1; possibly TRBD1 for D (5 bases). V lost 3 bases and J lost 11, with 16 bases in between. Looked up from germline, CDR1 is LNHDA and CDR2 is SQIVND (reference sequence). This CDR3 region has 13 residues. The DNA for the CDR3 is TGTGCCAGTAGTATCGGGGGGACGCAGGATGCTTTCTTT. Its translation is CASSIGGTQDAFF.

The V call is TRBV4-1, the J call TRBJ2-7, with D uncertain. The V and J ends lost 1 base and 2 bases respectively, with 6 bases between them. This CDR3 region has 13 residues. CDR1 is MGHRA and CDR2 is YSYEKL in the germline V gene. For the CDR3, the DNA is TGCGCCAGCAGCCAAGCCACGACCTACGAGCAGTACTTC. Protein: CASSQATTYEQYF.

This chain uses TRBV5-4 with TRBJ2-2; 7 nucleotides agree with TRBD2. Germline V gene data show CDR1 as SGHNT and CDR2 as YYREEE (reference sequence). J gave up 7 bases and V 6 bases, and 9 bases lay outside the gene matches. This CDR3 region has 14 residues. CDR3 protein: CASTPGGGIGELFF. The CDR3, as DNA: TGTGCCAGCACCCCTGGGGGGGGGATCGGGGAGCTGTTTTTT.

J is TRBJ2-5 and V is TRBV2, with 10 positions matching TRBD1. CDR3 length equals 14 residues. Germline CDR1 is SNHLY and CDR2 is FYNNEI. The V and J ends lost 5 bases and 5 bases, in that order; junction bases with no gene match: 5. Written as DNA, the CDR3 is TGTGCCAGCAGTTGGACAGGGGGTCAGGAGACCCAGTACTTC. This translates into CASSWTGGQETQYF.

The chain carries TRBV4-2 and TRBJ1-5; D might be TRBD1 (6 bases). V dropped 1 base and J dropped 10 bases, with 14 bases sitting between them. Per the germline V gene, CDR1 is LGHNA and CDR2 is YNFKEQ. This CDR3 spans 14 amino acids. The CDR3 here is CASSQAGQERPQHF. The CDR3 DNA is TGTGCCAGCAGCCAAGCGGGACAAGAACGACCCCAGCATTTT.

This clone has more than one count but fewer than ten. V usage is TRBV7-9 and J usage is TRBJ1-3; no firm D call. Trimming cost V 0 bases and J 2 bases, with 14 bases left between them. The CDR3 length is 17 residues. Germline V gene sequence: CDR1 SEHNR, CDR2 FQNEAQ (reference sequence). The CDR3 nucleotides read TGTGCCAGCAGCTTAGCGTGGCTCCAGGACCCTGGAAACACCATATATTTT. This gives the protein CASSLAWLQDPGNTIYF.

The chain employs TRBV29-1 and TRBJ2-3; 16 bases match TRBD2. With V trimmed by 6 bases and J by 1 base, 7 bases remained unmatched. The CDR3 extends over 17 amino acids. CDR1 SQVTM and CDR2 ANQGSEA come from the germline V gene. The DNA for the CDR3 is TGCAGCGTGGAGGGACTAGCGGGAGGGACGGGCACAGATACGCAGTATTTT. Residues: CSVEGLAGGTGTDTQYF.

The chain is built from TRBV7-9 and TRBJ2-5, with D possibly matching TRBD2 (6 bases). V shed 2 bases and J shed 2 bases, with 15 bases lying between them. Per the germline V gene, CDR1 is SEHNR and CDR2 is FQNEAQ (reference sequence). The CDR3 contains 16 residues. CDR3 sequence: CASSLIGGGVQETQYF. As DNA, the CDR3 is TGTGCCAGCAGCTTAATAGGTGGCGGGGTTCAAGAGACCCAGTACTTC. Together with reference TRBV7-9 and TRBJ2-5, the CDR3 gives the full variable domain: DTGVSQNPRHKITKRGQNVTFRCDPISEHNRLYWYRQTLGQGPEFLTYFQNEAQLEKSRLLSDRFSAERPKGSFSTLEIQRTEQGDSAMYLCASSLIGGGVQETQYFGPGTRLLVL.

This clone was observed many times. The genes are TRBV19 and TRBJ2-3; D gene uncertain. The CDR3 spans 14 residues. V lost 3 bases and J 2 bases, leaving 9 bases between the germline ends. Per the germline V gene, CDR1 is LNHDA and CDR2 is SQIVND (reference sequence). The CDR3 sequence: CASSIGSDTDTQYF. CDR3 bases: TGTGCCAGTAGTATTGGCAGTGACACAGATACGCAGTATTTT.

This clone was recorded once. Other DNA sequences in the sample encode the same CDR3. This chain connects TRBV19 to TRBJ2-2; D not certain. V lost 10 bases and J lost 1, with 4 bases in between. This CDR3 is built from 11 residues. CDR1 LNHDA and CDR2 SQIVND come from the germline V gene (reference sequence). CDR3 in amino acids: CATQNTGELFF. In DNA form, the CDR3 reads TGTGCCACTCAGAACACCGGGGAGCTGTTTTTT.

V gene TRBV5-5 combines with J gene TRBJ2-3; possibly TRBD1 for D (6 bases). The CDR3 is made up of 16 amino acids. Trimming took off 4 bases at V and 0 bases at J, with 15 bases between the two ends. Germline CDR1 SGHKS, CDR2 YYEKEE (reference sequence). CDR3 bases: TGTGCCAGCAGCGCCTCAGGGGCTACTAGCACAGATACGCAGTATTTT. It is translated as CASSASGATSTDTQYF.

J is TRBJ1-1 and V is TRBV20-1; D gene ambiguous. V lost 4 bases and J 4 bases, leaving 7 bases between the germline ends. Germline-derived CDR1 and CDR2 are DFQATT and SNEGSKA (reference sequence). The CDR3 covers 11 residues. CDR3 DNA: TGCAGTGCTAACCAGTTCACTGAAGCTTTCTTT. Translating gives CSANQFTEAFF.

The chain recombines TRBV7-2 with TRBJ1-1; D remains ambiguous. This CDR3 has 14 residues. Germline CDR1 reads SGHTA; CDR2 reads FQGNSA. Trimming shortened V by 6 bases and J by 3 bases, and 14 bases separated the two germline ends. The CDR3 DNA reads TGTGCCAGCAGACGTAGACCGACCGACACTGAAGCTTTCTTT. Encoded protein: CASRRRPTDTEAFF.

The gene calls are TRBV12-5 and TRBJ2-1, with 15 bases fitting TRBD2. Germline V lookup: CDR1 LGHNT, CDR2 FRNRAP. Trimming at V came to 7 bases and at J to 5 bases, leaving 9 bases not matched to a gene. CDR3 length equals 17 residues. In nucleotides, the CDR3 is TGTGCTAGTGATTGGGGACTAGCGGGAGGACTTGACAATGAGCAGTTCTTC. Translated: CASDWGLAGGLDNEQFF.

The rearrangement links TRBV28 to TRBJ2-1; 8 nucleotides match TRBD1. Germline assignment: CDR1 MDHEN and CDR2 SYDVKM. The CDR3 length is 16 residues. The J segment lost 4 bases and the V segment lost 7 bases, leaving 12 bases of the junction unmatched. The CDR3: CASKTNTRGQYNEQFF. For the CDR3, the DNA is TGTGCCAGCAAAACAAATACCAGGGGGCAATACAATGAGCAGTTCTTC. Using reference TRBV28 and TRBJ2-1 for the parts outside the CDR3, the full variable domain is DVKVTQSSRYLVKRTGEKVFLECVQDMDHENMFWYRQDPGLGLRLIYFSYDVKMKEKGDIPEGYSVSREKKERFSLILESASTNQTSMYLCASKTNTRGQYNEQFFGPGTRLTVL.

In its sample, this clone was seen once. The chain joins TRBV4-2 to TRBJ2-7; TRBD1 matches 10 bases. Germline V gene lookup returns CDR1 LGHNA and CDR2 YNFKEQ. The CDR3 extends over 15 amino acids. With 3 bases clipped from V and 5 bases from J, the junction kept 7 bases outside the gene matches. CDR3 nucleotide sequence: TGTGCCAGCAGCCATCGGGGGACAGGGGACCACGAGCAGTACTTC. Protein product: CASSHRGTGDHEQYF.